This T cell receptor (beta chain) was profiled in a study of long-term antiretroviral therapy in people with HIV. Study-wide findings and caveats: Records did not include ART adherence, viral resistance or therapy changes. The range of CDR3 lengths in HIV repertoires proved narrower than that found in controls.

CDR3 length: 14 amino acids. Per the germline V gene, CDR1 is SGHDN and CDR2 is FVKESK. Losses at the gene ends were 4 bases for V and 5 bases for J; bases not matched to a gene: 4. For this clone: No antigen is known for it.

Every participant with HIV received treatment in the United States. Specimens held roughly 0.9-11 million cryopreserved PBMC prior to DNA extraction. Researchers ran immunoSEQ v3.0 at survey level. Repertoires were generated with immunoSEQ multiplex PCR, while TCRdb's copy carries only in-frame clones and drops some. Counted here are around 30,000 clones, 95% to 96% occurring once; the ten biggest clones make up over 2%. This sequence was found in a man in his thirties or forties with HIV. V usage is TRBV14 and J usage is TRBJ2-5; TRBD2 aligns across 10 bases. The source material was unsorted PBMCs, sampled about 6.6 years after starting antiretroviral therapy. CDR3 bases: TGTGCCAGCAGCCCTAGCGGGAGAATCGAGACCCAGTACTTC. Protein sequence: CASSPSGRIETQYF. Full variable domain (missing parts from reference TRBV14 and TRBJ2-5): EAGVTQFPSHSVIEKGQTVTLRCDPISGHDNLYWYRRVMGKEIKFLLHFVKESKQDESGMPNNRFLAERTGGTYSTLKVQPAELEDSGVYFCASSPSGRIETQYFGPGTRLLVL.